This T cell receptor (beta chain) is from a study of shared clonotypes between healthy human individuals. The assay was immunoSEQ multiplex PCR, and TCRdb's table has in-frame clones only and misses some. Altogether roughly 1,500,000 clones are present, about 98.5% being singletons, with the ten largest covering approximately 0.4%. Study findings and constraints: Sharing across a handful of donors was seen in 4% to 6.5% of naive CD4 clonotypes.

About this clone itself: Its target is not known.

Every donor, a Caucasian adult, lived in Nashville, Tennessee. This CDR3 spans 16 amino acids. V lost 0 bases, J lost 5 bases, and 15 bases lay in between. Germline V gene lookup returns CDR1 SGHTA and CDR2 FQGNSA. The chain combines TRBV7-2 with TRBJ2-3; a possible D gene is TRBD2 (6 bases). This sequence originates from a young man in good health. Sample: naive CD4+ T cells sorted from blood. Sample subset: CD45RA+ positively selected. The CDR3 loop reads CASSLAGLLTVDTQYF. The CDR3 DNA reads as TGTGCCAGCAGCTTAGCGGGACTCCTGACCGTAGATACGCAGTATTTT.